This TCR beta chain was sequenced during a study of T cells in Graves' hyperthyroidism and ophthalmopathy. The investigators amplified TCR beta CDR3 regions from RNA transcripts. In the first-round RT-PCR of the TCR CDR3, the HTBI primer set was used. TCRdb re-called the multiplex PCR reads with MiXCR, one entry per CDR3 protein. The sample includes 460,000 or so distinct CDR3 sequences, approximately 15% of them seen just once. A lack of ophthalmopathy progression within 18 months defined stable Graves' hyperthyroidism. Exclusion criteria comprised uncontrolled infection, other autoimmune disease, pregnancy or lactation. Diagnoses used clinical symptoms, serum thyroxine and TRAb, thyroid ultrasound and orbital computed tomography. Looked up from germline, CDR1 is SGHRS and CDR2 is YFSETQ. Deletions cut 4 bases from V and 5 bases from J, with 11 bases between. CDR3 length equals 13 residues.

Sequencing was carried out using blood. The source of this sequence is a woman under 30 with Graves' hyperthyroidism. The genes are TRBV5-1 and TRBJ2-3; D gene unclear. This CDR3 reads CASSAGLGDTQYF. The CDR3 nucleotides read TGCGCCAGCAGCGCTGGTTTAGGAGATACGCAGTATTTT. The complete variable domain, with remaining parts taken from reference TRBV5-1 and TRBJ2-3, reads KAGVTQTPRYLIKTRGQQVTLSCSPISGHRSVSWYQQTPGQGLQFLFEYFSETQRNKGNFPGRFSGRQFSNSRSEMNVSTLELGDSALYLCASSAGLGDTQYFGPGTRLTVL.